The rows below give T cell receptor beta chains drawn from one sample of a study of early T cells in non-severe SARS-CoV-2 infection. A single record per CDR3 protein comes from TCRdb applying MiXCR to the 5' RACE reads. The sample records tens of thousands of distinct CDR3 sequences, 8.5% to 10% being singletons. Sequences were obtained from whole blood. The receptors were sampled from an adult who was a healthcare worker with PCR-confirmed SARS-CoV-2 infection or an uninfected control (not recorded which). CDR3s include the opening cysteine and the closing phenylalanine or tryptophan. The order of the fields is V gene, clone size, J gene, D gene, CDR3 DNA, CDR3 protein. A D gene is named only where the DNA matches it firmly. Size is stated for part of the rows, as once, few or many counts, or as a class when the clone is expanded.

>TRBV3-1|many|TRBJ2-5|-
TGTGCCAGCCGCCCGGCATACCTTAAAGAGACCCAGTACTTC
CASRPAYLKETQYF
>TRBV5-1|many|TRBJ2-5|-
TGCGCCAGCAGCTCAACTGGGGAGACCCAGTACTTC
CASSSTGETQYF
>TRBV7-3|many|TRBJ2-1|-
TGTGCCAGCAGCTTGGGGGGCCGAACCAATGAGCAGTTCTTC
CASSLGGRTNEQFF
>TRBV5-6|many|TRBJ2-5|-
TGTGCCAGCAGCGTGAGGTGGAGGGTAGTAAAGACCCAGTACTTC
CASSVRWRVVKTQYF
>TRBV20-1|few|TRBJ1-2|-
TGCAGTGCGCACGCCGGGCCCCGGACTGGCTACACCTTC
CSAHAGPRTGYTF
>TRBV19|few|TRBJ1-5|-
TGTGCCAGTAGTATACGGTTAGAGTCCTCGTATCAGCCCCAGCATTTT
CASSIRLESSYQPQHF
>TRBV5-1|-|TRBJ1-1|-
TGCGCCAGCAGCTCGATATACGGGGCCATGAACACTGAAGCTTTCTTT
CASSSIYGAMNTEAFF
>TRBV2|many|TRBJ2-1|TRBD2
TGTGCCAGCAGTCCCTGGACTAGCGAGGATGAGCAGTTCTTC
CASSPWTSEDEQFF
>TRBV5-4|few|TRBJ1-1|-
TGTGCCAGCAGCTTGGTCACCGCGACTGCCCTGAACACTGAAGCTTTCTTT
CASSLVTATALNTEAFF
>TRBV29-1|many|TRBJ2-7|-
TGCAGCGTCGGCAACGACCGGGGCTACGAGCAGTACTTC
CSVGNDRGYEQYF
>TRBV29-1|few|TRBJ1-1|TRBD1
TGCAGCGTTGCCTCTTTGGGTCTTAGGGACAGGGGCACTGAAGCTTTCTTT
CSVASLGLRDRGTEAFF
>TRBV18|many|TRBJ2-3|-
TGTGCCAGCTCACCACCTCATCTAACGGATACGCAGTATTTT
CASSPPHLTDTQYF
>TRBV7-9|-|TRBJ2-3|-
TGTGCCAGCAGCTTAGGTGATTCTAGCACAGATACGCAGTATTTT
CASSLGDSSTDTQYF
>TRBV7-3|many|TRBJ2-2|-
TGTGCCAGCAGCCGGGGACACAACGGGGAGCTGTTTTTT
CASSRGHNGELFF
>TRBV7-9|many|TRBJ2-1|-
TGTGCCAGCAGCTTAGGCGGGGAAGGGGGCGATGAGCAGTTCTTC
CASSLGGEGGDEQFF
>TRBV28|many|TRBJ2-4|-
TGTGCCAGCAGTTTCCTCCAGGGGACTGACATTCAGTACTTC
CASSFLQGTDIQYF
>TRBV6-1|many|TRBJ2-1|-
TGTGCCAGCCTCGGCCTGATCAGGAGCTCCTACAATGAGCAGTTCTTC
CASLGLIRSSYNEQFF
>TRBV6-2/TRBV6-3|many|TRBJ2-5|-
TGTGCCAGCAGTGCCTCCGGGACTCTCCAAGAGACCCAGTACTTC
CASSASGTLQETQYF
>TRBV3-1|many|TRBJ1-2|TRBD1
TGTGCCAGCAGCCAAGATTCGGGACAGGACATCTATGGCTACACCTTC
CASSQDSGQDIYGYTF
>TRBV5-1|many|TRBJ2-1|-
TGCGCCAGCAGCCTTCGGGCCTCCCATGAGCAGTTCTTC
CASSLRASHEQFF
>TRBV19|few|TRBJ1-2|-
TGTGCCAGTAGTATTGAACACTCTGCTAACTATGGCTACACCTTC
CASSIEHSANYGYTF
>TRBV4-2|-|TRBJ2-5|TRBD2
TGTGCCAGCAGCCAGGGGGGGGACCAAGAGACCCAGTACTTC
CASSQGGDQETQYF
>TRBV7-3|-|TRBJ2-3|-
TGTGCCAGCAGCTCCAGGGAAACAGATACGCAGTATTTT
CASSSRETDTQYF
>TRBV7-9|-|TRBJ1-2|-
TGTGCCAGCAGCGCAGGAGACAGGCCTAACTATGGCTACACCTTC
CASSAGDRPNYGYTF
>TRBV27|many|TRBJ2-3|TRBD1
TGTGCCAGCAGTTTAACCCCCGGGACAGCTAGCACAGATACGCAGTATTTT
CASSLTPGTASTDTQYF
>TRBV20-1|many|TRBJ1-1|TRBD1
TGCAGTGCTAGATCGACAGGGACTGAAGCTTTCTTT
CSARSTGTEAFF
>TRBV2|many|TRBJ2-7|-
TGTGCCAGCAGTGGGACGGAGAGCTCCTACGAGCAGTACTTC
CASSGTESSYEQYF
>TRBV7-9|-|TRBJ2-5|TRBD2
TGTGCCAGCCAGTACCTAGCGGGAGGAGAGACCCAGTACTTC
CASQYLAGGETQYF
>TRBV6-1|few|TRBJ1-4|-
TGTGCCAGCAGTGAAGGGACAGATAATGAAAAACTGTTTTTT
CASSEGTDNEKLFF
>TRBV6-2/TRBV6-3|few|TRBJ2-7|TRBD2
TGTGCCAGCAGTTACCTCCCCGGGACTAGCGAATCCTACGAGCAGTACTTC
CASSYLPGTSESYEQYF
>TRBV23-1|medium-sized|TRBJ2-5|TRBD1
TGCGCCAGTGCCGGGACAGGAGGATTCCAGGGGGAGACCCAGTACTTC
CASAGTGGFQGETQYF
>TRBV30|many|TRBJ1-1|-
TGTGCCTGGAGCCCGACACGGGCTGAAGCTTTCTTT
CAWSPTRAEAFF
>TRBV7-9|many|TRBJ2-1|-
TGTGCCAGCAGCCCTAATAGCGGAAGCTCCTACAATGAGCAGTTCTTC
CASSPNSGSSYNEQFF
>TRBV11-2|few|TRBJ1-5|-
TGTGCCAGCAGCTTACGAGGGACGAGCAATCAGCCCCAGCATTTT
CASSLRGTSNQPQHF
>TRBV2|few|TRBJ1-2|TRBD1
TGTGCCAGCAGTTTTACAGGGGGCGACGAGGGCTACACCTTC
CASSFTGGDEGYTF